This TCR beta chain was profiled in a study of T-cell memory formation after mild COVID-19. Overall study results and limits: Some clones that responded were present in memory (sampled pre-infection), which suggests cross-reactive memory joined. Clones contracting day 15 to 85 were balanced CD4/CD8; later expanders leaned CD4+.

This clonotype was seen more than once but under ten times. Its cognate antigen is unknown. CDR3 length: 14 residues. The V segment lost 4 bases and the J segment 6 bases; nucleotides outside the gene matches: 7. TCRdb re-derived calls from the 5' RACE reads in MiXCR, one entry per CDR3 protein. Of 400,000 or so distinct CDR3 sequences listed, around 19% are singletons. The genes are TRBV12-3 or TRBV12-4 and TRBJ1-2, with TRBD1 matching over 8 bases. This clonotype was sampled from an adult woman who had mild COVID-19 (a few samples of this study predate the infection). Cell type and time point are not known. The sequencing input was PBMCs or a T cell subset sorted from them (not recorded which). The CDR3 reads CASSSRQGFDGYTF. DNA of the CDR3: TGTGCCAGCAGTTCACGACAGGGGTTCGATGGCTACACCTTC.